What follows are 12 T cell receptor beta chains derived from one specimen sequenced in a study of PD-L1 blockade in urothelial cancer. Time point noted: pretreatment peripheral blood. Using immunoSEQ multiplex PCR, the repertoire was profiled, and TCRdb retains in-frame clones only, with some absent. Seen here are over 75,000 clones, over 65% observed once, and the top ten hold approximately 15%. This sample comprised PBMCs, obtained around atezolizumab (anti-PD-L1) treatment. Receptor source: a man in his fifties or sixties with urothelial cancer.

This chain uses TRBV18 with TRBJ2-7, with a possible D match to TRBD2 (5 bases). Germline loops: CDR1 KGHSH, CDR2 LQKENI. With 0 bases removed from V and 2 bases from J, the gap between germline ends came to 11 bases. The CDR3 runs 15 residues. CDR3 sequence (DNA): TGTGCCAGCTCACCACCCGGGGTTAGCACCTACGAGCAGTACTTC. Translating gives CASSPPGVSTYEQYF.

The chain recombines TRBV11-2 with TRBJ1-2, with TRBD1 matching 7 bases. The junction had 18 bases not matched to a gene; V was cut back by 5 bases and J by 6 bases. The V gene's germline CDR1 is SGHAT and CDR2 FQNNGV. CDR3 length: 17 amino acids. The CDR3 sequence: CASSPAQGKLTIDGYTF. DNA for the CDR3: TGTGCCAGCAGCCCAGCACAGGGGAAGCTGACTATTGATGGCTACACCTTC. Looking up the rest from reference TRBV11-2 and TRBJ1-2 gives the full variable domain: EAGVAQSPRYKIIEKRQSVAFWCNPISGHATLYWYQQILGQGPKLLIQFQNNGVVDDSQLPKDRFSAERLKGVDSTLKIQPAKLEDSAVYLCASSPAQGKLTIDGYTFGSGTRLTVV.

V and J are TRBV9 and TRBJ2-7, with 8 bases that match TRBD1. There are 14 residues in the CDR3. The ends lost 3 bases at V and 0 bases at J; junction bases unmatched: 2. From germline, CDR1 is SGDLS and CDR2 YYNGEE. The CDR3 reads CASSGTGPSYEQYF. The CDR3 bases are TGTGCCAGCAGCGGGACAGGGCCCTCCTACGAGCAGTACTTC. Complete variable domain (other parts from reference TRBV9 and TRBJ2-7): DSGVTQTPKHLITATGQRVTLRCSPRSGDLSVYWYQQSLDQGLQFLIQYYNGEERAKGNILERFSAQQFPDLHSELNLSSLELGDSALYFCASSGTGPSYEQYFGPGTRLTVT.

In this sample, this clone turned up once. The chain uses TRBV4-2 and TRBJ1-4; possibly TRBD1 for D (6 bases). The germline V gene has CDR1 LGHNA and CDR2 YNFKEQ. The CDR3 is 16 amino acids. Trimming shortened V by 4 bases and J by 0 bases, and 12 bases separated the two germline ends. In DNA, the CDR3 is TGTGCCAGCAGCCTGAATTCAGGGGCAACTAATGAAAAACTGTTTTTT. Translation: CASSLNSGATNEKLFF.

The chain recombines TRBV19 with TRBJ1-1; 11 bases are a match to TRBD1. The germline gives CDR1 LNHDA, CDR2 SQIVND (reference sequence). The CDR3 loop spans 13 amino acids. Trimming at V came to 5 bases and at J to 11 bases, leaving 7 bases not matched to a gene. The CDR3 sequence: CASSPGTGGFAFF. The CDR3 nucleotides read TGTGCCAGTAGTCCCGGGACAGGGGGTTTCGCTTTCTTT.

This clone was observed a handful of times. The rearrangement links TRBV14 to TRBJ1-2; a possible D gene is TRBD1 (5 bases). In germline, CDR1 is SGHDN, CDR2 FVKESK. The V gene lost 4 bases and the J gene lost 3 bases, with 15 bases spanning the gap. The CDR3 has 15 amino acids. The CDR3 DNA sequence: TGTGCCAGCAGCCGTTCTCGGGGGGGTCACTATGGCTACACCTTC. It encodes CASSRSRGGHYGYTF.

The chain recombines TRBV28 with TRBJ2-2; 7 bases agree with TRBD2. With V trimmed by 10 bases and J by 6 bases, 2 bases remained unmatched. The CDR3 covers 11 residues. Germline loops: CDR1 MDHEN, CDR2 SYDVKM. The CDR3 DNA follows: TGTGCCACCCGGGGGGCCGGGGAGCTGTTTTTT. Amino acid sequence: CATRGAGELFF.

The chain employs TRBV30 and TRBJ2-1, with 12 bases lining up with TRBD2. This CDR3 is built from 14 residues. Germline lookup yields CDR1 GTSNPN and CDR2 SVGIG (reference sequence). Trimming took 8 bases from V and 6 from J; bases not matched to a gene: 8. The CDR3, as DNA: TGTGCCGGGATCCCTAGCGGGAGGGCCAATGAGCAGTTCTTC. Amino acids: CAGIPSGRANEQFF.

This clone was detected only once. This chain links TRBV27 with TRBJ2-1; 8 bases agree with TRBD2. V trimming: 4 bases; J trimming: 1 base; junction bases outside the gene matches: 6. CDR1 and CDR2 (germline): MNHEY, SMNVEV (reference sequence). The CDR3 spans 16 residues. CDR3 region: CASSSSGRGSYNEQFF. The CDR3 coding sequence is TGTGCCAGCAGTTCAAGCGGGAGAGGTTCCTACAATGAGCAGTTCTTC.

The genes are TRBV19 and TRBJ1-2; D is perhaps TRBD1 (5 bases). The CDR3 consists of 16 residues. The V end was cut by 5 bases, the J end by 2 bases, with 18 bases between. Germline V gene lookup returns CDR1 LNHDA and CDR2 SQIVND (reference sequence). This chain's CDR3 is CASSQRVTTENYGYTF. CDR3 coding DNA: TGTGCCAGTAGTCAAAGGGTCACGACAGAGAACTATGGCTACACCTTC.

In DNA, the CDR3 is TGTGCCAGCAGCCCCGACCGACGGGGGGGGCTTCAGCCCCAGCATTTT. Its translation: CASSPDRRGGLQPQHF. The chain is built from TRBV7-6 and TRBJ1-5; D might be TRBD1 (6 bases). Trimming took off 5 bases at V and 6 bases at J, with 20 bases between the two ends. CDR3 length: 16 residues. Germline assignment: CDR1 SGHVS and CDR2 FNYEAQ.

This clone appeared once. The rearrangement joins TRBV18 to TRBJ1-3, with D possibly TRBD1 on 6 matching bases. V was pared by 4 bases and J by 0 bases, with 13 bases between. The V gene's germline CDR1 is KGHSH and CDR2 LQKENI. The CDR3 has 16 residues. The CDR3 protein is CASSQYPDSSGNTIYF. CDR3 nucleotide sequence: TGTGCCAGCTCACAATATCCGGACAGCTCTGGAAACACCATATATTTT.